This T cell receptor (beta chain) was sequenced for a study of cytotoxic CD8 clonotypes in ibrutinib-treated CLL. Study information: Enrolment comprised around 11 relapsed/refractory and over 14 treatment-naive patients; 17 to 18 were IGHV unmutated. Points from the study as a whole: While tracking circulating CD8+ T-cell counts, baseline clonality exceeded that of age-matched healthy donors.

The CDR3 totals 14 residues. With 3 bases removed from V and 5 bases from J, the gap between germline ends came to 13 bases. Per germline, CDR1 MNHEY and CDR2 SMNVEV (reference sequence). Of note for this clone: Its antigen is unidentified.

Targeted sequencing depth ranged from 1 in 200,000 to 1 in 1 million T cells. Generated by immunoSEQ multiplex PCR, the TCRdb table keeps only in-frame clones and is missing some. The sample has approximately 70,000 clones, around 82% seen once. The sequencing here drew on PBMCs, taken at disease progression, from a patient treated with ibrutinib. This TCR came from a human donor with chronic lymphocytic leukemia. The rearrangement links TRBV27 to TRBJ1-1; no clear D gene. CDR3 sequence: CASSFYASGTEAFF. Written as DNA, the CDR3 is TGTGCCAGCAGTTTTTACGCATCGGGGACTGAAGCTTTCTTT.